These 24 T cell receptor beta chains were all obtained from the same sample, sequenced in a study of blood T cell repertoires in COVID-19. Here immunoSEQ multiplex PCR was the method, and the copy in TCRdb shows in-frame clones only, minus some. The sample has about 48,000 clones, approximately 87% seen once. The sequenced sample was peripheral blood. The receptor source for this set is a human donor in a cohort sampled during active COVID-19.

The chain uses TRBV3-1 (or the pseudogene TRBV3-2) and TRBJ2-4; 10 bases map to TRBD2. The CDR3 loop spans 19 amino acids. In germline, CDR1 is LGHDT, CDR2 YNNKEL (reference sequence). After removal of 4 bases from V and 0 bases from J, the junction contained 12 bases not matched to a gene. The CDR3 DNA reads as TGTGCCAGCAGCCGGGAGCGGGAGGGGGGTCCCTTAGCCAAAAACATTCAGTACTTC. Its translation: CASSREREGGPLAKNIQYF.

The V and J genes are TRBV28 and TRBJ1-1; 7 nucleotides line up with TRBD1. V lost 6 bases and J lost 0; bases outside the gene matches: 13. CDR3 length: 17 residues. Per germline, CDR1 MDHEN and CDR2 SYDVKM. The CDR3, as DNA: TGTGCCAGCAGGCCACGCCCGGGACAGCTCATGAACACTGAAGCTTTCTTT. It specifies CASRPRPGQLMNTEAFF. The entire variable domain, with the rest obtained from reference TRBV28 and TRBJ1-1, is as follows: DVKVTQSSRYLVKRTGEKVFLECVQDMDHENMFWYRQDPGLGLRLIYFSYDVKMKEKGDIPEGYSVSREKKERFSLILESASTNQTSMYLCASRPRPGQLMNTEAFFGQGTRLTVV.

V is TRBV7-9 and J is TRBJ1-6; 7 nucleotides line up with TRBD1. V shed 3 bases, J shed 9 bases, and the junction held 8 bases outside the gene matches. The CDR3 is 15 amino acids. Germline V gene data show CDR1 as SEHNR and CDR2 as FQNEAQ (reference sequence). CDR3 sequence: CASSFSGDRSSPLHF. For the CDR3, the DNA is TGTGCCAGCAGCTTCAGTGGGGACAGATCTTCACCCCTCCACTTT.

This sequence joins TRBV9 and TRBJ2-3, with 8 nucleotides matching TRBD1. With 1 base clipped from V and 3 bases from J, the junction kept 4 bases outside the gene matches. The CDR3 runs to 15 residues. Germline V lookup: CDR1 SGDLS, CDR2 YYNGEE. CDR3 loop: CASSVQGARTDTQYF. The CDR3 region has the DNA TGTGCCAGCAGCGTACAGGGGGCGCGGACAGATACGCAGTATTTT.

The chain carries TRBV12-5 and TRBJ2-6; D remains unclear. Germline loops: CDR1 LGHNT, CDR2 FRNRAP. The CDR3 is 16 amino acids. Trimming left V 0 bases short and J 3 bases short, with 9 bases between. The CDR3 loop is CASGLVISSGANVLTF. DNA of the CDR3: TGTGCTAGTGGTTTGGTAATTAGCAGTGGGGCCAACGTCCTGACTTTC.

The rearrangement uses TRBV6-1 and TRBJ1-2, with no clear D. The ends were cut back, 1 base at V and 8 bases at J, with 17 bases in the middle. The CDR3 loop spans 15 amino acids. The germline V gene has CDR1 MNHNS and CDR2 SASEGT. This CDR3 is CASSEVGRSSWGYTF. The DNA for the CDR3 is TGTGCCAGCAGTGAAGTAGGCAGGTCCTCGTGGGGCTACACCTTC.

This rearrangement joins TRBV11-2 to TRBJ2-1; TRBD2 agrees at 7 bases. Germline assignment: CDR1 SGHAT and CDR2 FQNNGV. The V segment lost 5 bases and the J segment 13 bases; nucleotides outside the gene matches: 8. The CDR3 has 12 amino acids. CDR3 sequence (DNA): TGTGCCAGCAGCGTCCTAGCGGAGGGTCAGTTCTTC. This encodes CASSVLAEGQFF.

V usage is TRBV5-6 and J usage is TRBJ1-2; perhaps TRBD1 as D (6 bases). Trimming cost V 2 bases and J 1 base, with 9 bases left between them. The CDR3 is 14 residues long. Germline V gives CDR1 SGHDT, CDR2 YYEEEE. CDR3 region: CASSFPRGNYGYTF. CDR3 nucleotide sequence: TGTGCCAGCAGCTTCCCCAGGGGTAACTATGGCTACACCTTC.

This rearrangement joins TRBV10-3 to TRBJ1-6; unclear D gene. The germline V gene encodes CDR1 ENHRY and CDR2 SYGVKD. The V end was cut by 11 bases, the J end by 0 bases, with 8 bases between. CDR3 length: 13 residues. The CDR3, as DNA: TGTGCCGTACAGAGCTCCTATAATTCACCCCTCCACTTT. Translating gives CAVQSSYNSPLHF.

CDR3: CASSREGVETQYF. As DNA, the CDR3 is TGTGCCAGCAGCCGGGAGGGGGTTGAGACCCAGTACTTC. The rearrangement uses TRBV5-5 and TRBJ2-5; 8 positions agree with TRBD2. CDR3 size: 13 residues. Germline loops: CDR1 SGHKS, CDR2 YYEKEE (reference sequence). The junction had 4 bases not matched to a gene; V was cut back by 4 bases and J by 5 bases.

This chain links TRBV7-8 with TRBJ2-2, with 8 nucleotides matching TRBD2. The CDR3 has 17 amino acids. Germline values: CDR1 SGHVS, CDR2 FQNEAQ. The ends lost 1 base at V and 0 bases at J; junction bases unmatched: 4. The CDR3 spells CASSLEAGDANTGELFF. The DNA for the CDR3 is TGTGCCAGCAGCTTAGAAGCGGGAGACGCGAACACCGGGGAGCTGTTTTTT.

CDR3 amino acids: CASKRGQTQETQYF. Here the CDR3 DNA reads TGTGCCAGCAAACGGGGACAGACCCAAGAGACCCAGTACTTC. V usage is TRBV2 and J usage is TRBJ2-5; 7 nucleotides line up with TRBD1. The germline V gene has CDR1 SNHLY and CDR2 FYNNEI. The CDR3 is made up of 14 amino acids. Trimming took 7 bases from V and 1 from J; bases not matched to a gene: 6.

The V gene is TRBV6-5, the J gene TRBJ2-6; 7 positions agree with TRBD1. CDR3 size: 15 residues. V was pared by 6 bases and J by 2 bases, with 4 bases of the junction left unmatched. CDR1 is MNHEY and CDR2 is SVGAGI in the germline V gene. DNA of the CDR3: TGTGCCAGCAGCTCCACAGGGGCTGGGGCCAACGTCCTGACTTTC. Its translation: CASSSTGAGANVLTF.

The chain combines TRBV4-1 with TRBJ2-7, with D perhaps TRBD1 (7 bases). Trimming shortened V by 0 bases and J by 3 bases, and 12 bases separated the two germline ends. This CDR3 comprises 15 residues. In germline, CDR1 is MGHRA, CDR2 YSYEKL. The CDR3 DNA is TGCGCCAGCAGCCAAGATCGGCAGGGGGGCTACGAGCAGTACTTC. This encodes CASSQDRQGGYEQYF.

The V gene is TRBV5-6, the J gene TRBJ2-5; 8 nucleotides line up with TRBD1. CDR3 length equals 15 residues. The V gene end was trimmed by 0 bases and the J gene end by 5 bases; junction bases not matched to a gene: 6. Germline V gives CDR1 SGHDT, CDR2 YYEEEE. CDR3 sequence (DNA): TGTGCCAGCAGCTTGGGGCAGGGGGCTCGGGAGACCCAGTACTTC. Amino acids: CASSLGQGARETQYF. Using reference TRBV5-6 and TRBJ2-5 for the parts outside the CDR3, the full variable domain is DAGVTQSPTHLIKTRGQQVTLRCSPKSGHDTVSWYQQALGQGPQFIFQYYEEEERQRGNFPDRFSGHQFPNYSSELNVNALLLGDSALYLCASSLGQGARETQYFGPGTRLLVL.

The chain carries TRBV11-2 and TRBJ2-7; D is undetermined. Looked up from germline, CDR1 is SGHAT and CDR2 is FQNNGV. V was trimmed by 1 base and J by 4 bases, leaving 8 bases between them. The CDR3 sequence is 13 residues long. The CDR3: CASSLGPVYEQYF. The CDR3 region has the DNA TGTGCCAGCAGCTTAGGCCCAGTGTACGAGCAGTACTTC.

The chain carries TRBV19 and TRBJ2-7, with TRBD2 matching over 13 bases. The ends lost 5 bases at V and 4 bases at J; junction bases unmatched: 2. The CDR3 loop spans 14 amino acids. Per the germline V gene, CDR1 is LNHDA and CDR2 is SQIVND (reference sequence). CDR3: CASSALAGGYEQYF. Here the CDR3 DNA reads TGTGCCAGTAGTGCACTAGCGGGAGGGTACGAGCAGTACTTC.

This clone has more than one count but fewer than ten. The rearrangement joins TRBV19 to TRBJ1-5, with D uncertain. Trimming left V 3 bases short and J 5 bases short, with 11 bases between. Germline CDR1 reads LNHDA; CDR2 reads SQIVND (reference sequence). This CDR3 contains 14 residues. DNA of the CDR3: TGTGCCAGTAGTATGAATCGACTAGATCAGCCCCAGCATTTT. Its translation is CASSMNRLDQPQHF. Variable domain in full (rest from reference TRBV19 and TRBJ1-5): DGGITQSPKYLFRKEGQNVTLSCEQNLNHDAMYWYRQDPGQGLRLIYYSQIVNDFQKGDIAEGYSVSREKKESFPLTVTSAQKNPTAFYLCASSMNRLDQPQHFGDGTRLSIL.

The CDR3 is CASSLWARGSGNTEAFF. CDR3 sequence (DNA): TGCGCCAGCAGCTTGTGGGCGCGGGGTTCAGGGAACACTGAAGCTTTCTTT. The chain employs TRBV5-1 and TRBJ1-1; no reliable D call. This CDR3 has 17 amino acids. The V end was cut by 1 base, the J end by 1 base, with 17 bases between. Germline V lookup: CDR1 SGHRS, CDR2 YFSETQ.

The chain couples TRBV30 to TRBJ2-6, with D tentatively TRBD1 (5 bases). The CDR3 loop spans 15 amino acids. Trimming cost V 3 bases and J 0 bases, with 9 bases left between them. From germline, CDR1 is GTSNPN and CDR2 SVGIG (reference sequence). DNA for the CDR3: TGTGCCTGGAGCGTCGACAGCTCTGGGGCCAACGTCCTGACTTTC. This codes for CAWSVDSSGANVLTF.

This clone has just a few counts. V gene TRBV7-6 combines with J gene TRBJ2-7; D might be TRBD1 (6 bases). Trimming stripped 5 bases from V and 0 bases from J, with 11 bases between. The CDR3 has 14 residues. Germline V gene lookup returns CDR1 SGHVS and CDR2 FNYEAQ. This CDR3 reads CASSRQVSSYEQYF. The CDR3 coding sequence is TGTGCCAGCAGCCGACAGGTATCCTCCTACGAGCAGTACTTC.

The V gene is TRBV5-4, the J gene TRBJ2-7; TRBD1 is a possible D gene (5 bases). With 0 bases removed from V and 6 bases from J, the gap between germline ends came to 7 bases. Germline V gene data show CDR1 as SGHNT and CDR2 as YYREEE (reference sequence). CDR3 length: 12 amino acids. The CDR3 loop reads CASSLEGAEQYF. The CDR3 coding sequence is TGTGCCAGCAGCTTGGAAGGGGCCGAGCAGTACTTC. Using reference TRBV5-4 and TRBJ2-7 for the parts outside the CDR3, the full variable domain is ETGVTQSPTHLIKTRGQQVTLRCSSQSGHNTVSWYQQALGQGPQFIFQYYREEENGRGNFPPRFSGLQFPNYSSELNVNALELDDSALYLCASSLEGAEQYFGPGTRLTVT.

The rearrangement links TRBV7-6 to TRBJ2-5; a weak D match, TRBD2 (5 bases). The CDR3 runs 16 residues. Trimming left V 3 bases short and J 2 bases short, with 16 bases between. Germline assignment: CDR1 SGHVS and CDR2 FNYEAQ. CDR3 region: CASSFSRAAVQETQYF. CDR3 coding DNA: TGTGCCAGCAGCTTCTCGAGGGCGGCAGTACAAGAGACCCAGTACTTC.

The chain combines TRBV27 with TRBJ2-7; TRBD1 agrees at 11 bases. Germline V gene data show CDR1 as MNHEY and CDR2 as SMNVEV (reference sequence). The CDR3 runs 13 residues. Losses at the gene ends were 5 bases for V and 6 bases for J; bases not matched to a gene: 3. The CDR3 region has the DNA TGTGCCAGCAGTATGGGACAGGGGGTCGAGCAGTACTTC. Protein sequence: CASSMGQGVEQYF.